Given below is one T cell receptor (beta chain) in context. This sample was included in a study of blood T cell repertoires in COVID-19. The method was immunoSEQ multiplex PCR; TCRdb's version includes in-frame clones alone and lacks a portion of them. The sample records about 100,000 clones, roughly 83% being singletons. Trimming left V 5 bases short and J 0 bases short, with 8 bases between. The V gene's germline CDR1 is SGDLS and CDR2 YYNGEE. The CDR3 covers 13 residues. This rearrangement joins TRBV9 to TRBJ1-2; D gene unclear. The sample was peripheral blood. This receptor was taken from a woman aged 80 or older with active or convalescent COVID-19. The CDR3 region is CASRNMANYGYTF. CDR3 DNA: TGTGCCAGCAGAAACATGGCTAACTATGGCTACACCTTC.